Presented here are 24 T cell receptor beta chains from one specimen sequenced in a study of breast tumors, draining lymph nodes, adjacent tissues. TCRdb recomputed calls from the multiplex PCR reads with MiXCR, one row per CDR3 protein. Here the sample spans 13,000 or so distinct CDR3 sequences, around half being singletons. The sample was tumor-adjacent breast tissue. The receptors were gathered from a female donor with breast cancer. Some clones in this sample may be carry-over from other donors' samples.

This clonotype rates as medium-sized. The chain uses TRBV2 and TRBJ2-7; D may be TRBD2 (6 bases). The CDR3 is 13 residues long. The V end was cut by 5 bases, the J end by 7 bases, with 15 bases between. CDR1 SNHLY and CDR2 FYNNEI come from the germline V gene. CDR3 residues: CASSSGLLVEQYF. Here the CDR3 DNA reads TGTGCCAGCAGTTCGGGACTTCTTGTTGAGCAGTACTTC.

A word on this clonotype: The germline gene is not matched at one end of the junction; a read error may be the cause. The V call is TRBV29-1, the J call TRBJ2-3; 13 positions match TRBD2. In germline, CDR1 is SQVTM, CDR2 ANQGSEA. The CDR3 is 12 amino acids. Written as DNA, the CDR3 is TGCAGCGCCATGGGACTAGCGGGGTCAATGGATTTT. It translates to CSAMGLAGSMDF.

A few counts support this clonotype. V is TRBV19 and J is TRBJ2-3, with 10 bases matching TRBD2. Germline CDR1 is LNHDA and CDR2 is SQIVND (reference sequence). Trimming removed 6 bases from V and 10 bases from J; junction bases left unmatched: 16. This CDR3 has 16 amino acids. CDR3 sequence (DNA): TGTGCCAGTAGATCCCTGAGGCCTAGCGGGGGTCTCCCGCAGTATTTT. Residues: CASRSLRPSGGLPQYF.

This clonotype was recorded a few times. The chain recombines TRBV20-1 with TRBJ2-2, with 8 nucleotides matching TRBD1. CDR1 DFQATT and CDR2 SNEGSKA come from the germline V gene (reference sequence). The CDR3 is 13 amino acids. V gave up 8 bases and J gave up 5 bases; unmatched junction bases: 7. The chain's CDR3 is CSCPRQGTGELFF. The DNA of the CDR3 is TGCAGTTGTCCGAGACAGGGGACCGGGGAGCTGTTTTTT.

In its sample, this clonotype ranks as large. The chain links TRBV7-9 to TRBJ1-6; no reliable D call. Trimming pared 3 bases from V and 8 bases from J, leaving 8 bases between. The CDR3 is 13 residues long. Germline CDR1 and CDR2: SEHNR and FQNEAQ (reference sequence). The CDR3 spells CASSLESDSPLHF. Written as DNA, the CDR3 is TGTGCCAGCAGCTTGGAGTCGGATTCACCCCTCCACTTT.

The CDR3 loop is CASSLALNQPQHF. The CDR3 DNA reads as TGTGCCAGCAGCTTAGCCCTCAATCAGCCCCAGCATTTT. The chain combines TRBV7-6 with TRBJ1-5; unclear D gene. The V end lost 0 bases, the J end lost 3 bases, and 3 bases lay between the germline ends. Looked up from germline, CDR1 is SGHVS and CDR2 is FNYEAQ. The CDR3 has 13 amino acids. The complete variable domain, with remaining parts taken from reference TRBV7-6 and TRBJ1-5, reads GAGVSQSPRYKVTKRGQDVALRCDPISGHVSLYWYRQALGQGPEFLTYFNYEAQQDKSGLPNDRFSAERPEGSISTLTIQRTEQRDSAMYRCASSLALNQPQHFGDGTRLSIL.

The chain joins TRBV5-1 to TRBJ2-7, with D possibly TRBD1 on 5 matching bases. The length of the CDR3 is 12 residues. Germline V gene sequence: CDR1 SGHRS, CDR2 YFSETQ. Trimming took off 3 bases at V and 6 bases at J, with 10 bases between the two ends. CDR3 DNA sequence: TGCGCCAGCAGCTATGGGGCGAGCGAGCAGTACTTC. Translation: CASSYGASEQYF.

The genes are TRBV6-5 and TRBJ2-7; D not certain. The germline V gene has CDR1 MNHEY and CDR2 SVGAGI. Trimming removed 3 bases at V and 9 bases at J, with 12 bases between. The CDR3 spans 12 residues. This chain's CDR3 is CASSYRTAGQYV. CDR3 sequence (DNA): TGTGCCAGCAGTTATAGGACCGCAGGGCAGTACGTC.

This clonotype was picked up many times. CDR3 region: CASSYRDRSTDTQYF. The CDR3 nucleotides read TGTGCCAGCAGTTACCGGGACAGGAGCACAGATACGCAGTATTTT. The chain employs TRBV6-5 and TRBJ2-3; 8 bases are shared with TRBD1. The CDR3 sequence is 15 residues long. The trim removed 2 bases at V and 0 bases at J, leaving 1 base unmatched. Germline V gives CDR1 MNHEY, CDR2 SVGAGI.

This chain links TRBV25-1 with TRBJ2-5; 9 bases map to TRBD1. Trimming removed 3 bases from V and 4 bases from J; junction bases left unmatched: 6. The CDR3 sequence is 15 residues long. From germline, CDR1 is MGHDK and CDR2 SYGVNS. This CDR3 is CASSETGTGIETQYF. The CDR3 nucleotides are TGTGCCAGCAGTGAGACCGGGACAGGGATAGAGACCCAGTACTTC. The entire variable domain, with the rest obtained from reference TRBV25-1 and TRBJ2-5, is as follows: EADIYQTPRYLVIGTGKKITLECSQTMGHDKMYWYQQDPGMELHLIHYSYGVNSTEKGDLSSESTVSRIRTEHFPLTLESARPSHTSQYLCASSETGTGIETQYFGPGTRLLVL.

In regard to this clonotype: At one end the junction does not follow the germline gene, possibly because of a read error. This chain links TRBV12-3 or TRBV12-4 with TRBJ2-1, with 7 bases lining up with TRBD1. The CDR3 contains 15 residues. The DNA of the CDR3 is TGTGCCGGCAGGTCTTCTCCTGTCACAGGGGTTTCCCAGTTCTTC. It is translated as CAGRSSPVTGVSQFF.

Ten or more counts support this clonotype. The V and J genes are TRBV7-3 and TRBJ2-1, with TRBD2 matching 8 bases. The CDR3 extends over 16 amino acids. Germline V lookup: CDR1 SGHTA, CDR2 FQGTGA. V was clipped by 4 bases and J by 0 bases; unmatched bases: 5. Here the CDR3 reads CASSSQAGVSYNEQFF. The CDR3 DNA follows: TGTGCCAGCAGCTCCCAAGCGGGGGTCTCCTACAATGAGCAGTTCTTC.

This chain uses TRBV20-1 with TRBJ2-1, with 10 bases that match TRBD2. The CDR3 is 16 amino acids. Germline V gives CDR1 DFQATT, CDR2 SNEGSKA (reference sequence). The V gene end was trimmed by 0 bases and the J gene end by 8 bases; junction bases not matched to a gene: 10. CDR3 DNA sequence: TGCAGTGCTAGAGATACGAGGGCTAGCGGGGGATATGAGCAGTTCTTC. Translation: CSARDTRASGGYEQFF.

This clonotype was observed a few times. The V and J genes are TRBV20-1 and TRBJ2-7; TRBD2 matches 11 bases. V was clipped by 2 bases and J by 6 bases; unmatched bases: 6. This CDR3 is 14 amino acids long. Germline V gives CDR1 DFQATT, CDR2 SNEGSKA (reference sequence). The CDR3 reads CSARRFSGRAEQYF. In DNA, the CDR3 is TGCAGTGCTAGACGATTTAGCGGGAGGGCCGAGCAGTACTTC.

This clonotype was counted a few times. Possible read error: a much larger clone is one base away. The chain joins TRBV28 to TRBJ1-4, with D possibly being TRBD1 (6 bases). V lost 7 bases, J lost 1 base, and 19 bases lay in between. Germline V CDR1 and CDR2: MDHEN, SYDVKM. CDR3 size: 17 residues. The CDR3 DNA reads TGTGCCAGCAATCCGACAGGCCCGGAGGGAACTAATGAAAAACTGTTTTTT. Residues: CASNPTGPEGTNEKLFF.

This chain links TRBV4-3 with TRBJ1-2; D uncertain. CDR3 length: 21 residues. V was pared by 0 bases and J by 0 bases, with 26 bases between. Germline assignment: CDR1 LGHNA and CDR2 YSLEER. The CDR3 DNA reads as TGCGCCAGCAGCCAAGACACTACCCGCGCGCCGTCCAGGCTAGCTAACTATGGCTACACCTTC. The encoded protein is CASSQDTTRAPSRLANYGYTF.

This clonotype has just a few counts. This may be a read error, as it is one base from a much larger clone. Lacking the conserved final phenylalanine or tryptophan, this CDR3 likely reflects a read error. This rearrangement joins TRBV7-7 to TRBJ2-7; TRBD2 might be the D (5 bases). CDR1 and CDR2 from the germline V gene are SSHAT and FNYEAQ (reference sequence). The CDR3 loop spans 14 amino acids. The CDR3 sequence: CASEGKETFHEQYL. In nucleotides, the CDR3 is TGTGCTAGCGAAGGGAAGGAAACGTTCCACGAGCAGTACCTC.

V usage is TRBV14 and J usage is TRBJ2-2; 7 bases match TRBD1. The CDR3 extends over 15 amino acids. V shed 3 bases, J shed 1 base, and the junction held 2 bases outside the gene matches. Germline V gene data show CDR1 as SGHDN and CDR2 as FVKESK. This CDR3 is CASSQDRLNTGELFF. The CDR3 DNA sequence: TGTGCCAGCAGCCAGGACAGGCTGAACACCGGGGAGCTGTTTTTT.

This clonotype has a count of ten or more. CDR3 loop: CASSYTPDRPNVLTF. CDR3 DNA: TGTGCCAGCAGTTACACGCCGGACCGACCTAACGTCCTGACTTTC. The rearrangement joins TRBV6-5 to TRBJ2-6; D is uncertain. V was shortened by 2 bases and J by 10 bases, with 15 bases between the two germline ends. The CDR3 spans 15 residues. Germline CDR1 reads MNHEY; CDR2 reads SVGAGI.

In its sample, this clonotype was seen many times. This chain uses TRBV5-1 with TRBJ2-5; tentatively, D is TRBD2 (5 bases). V shed 0 bases and J shed 8 bases, with 14 bases lying between them. The CDR3 has 14 residues. CDR1 and CDR2 (germline): SGHRS, YFSETQ. The CDR3 DNA is TGCGCCAGCAGCTTGGGAGATGTGGGAGACACCCAGTACTTC. The encoded protein is CASSLGDVGDTQYF.

The gene calls are TRBV4-1 and TRBJ2-3, with 14 bases lining up with TRBD2. V trimming: 0 bases; J trimming: 2 bases; junction bases outside the gene matches: 13. The germline V gene encodes CDR1 MGHRA and CDR2 YSYEKL. The CDR3 contains 21 residues. The CDR3 DNA follows: TGCGCCAGCAGCCAAGATCCACCGGGACTAGCGGGAGTGGACCCCACAGATACGCAGTATTTT. Translated, it gives CASSQDPPGLAGVDPTDTQYF.

In this sample, this clonotype turned up many times. This may stem from a read error, because a much larger clone lies one nucleotide away. The V and J genes are TRBV5-6 and TRBJ2-3; D might be TRBD1 (5 bases). The ends were cut back, 0 bases at V and 6 bases at J, with 8 bases in the middle. CDR3 size: 13 residues. Germline lookup yields CDR1 SGHDT and CDR2 YYEEEE. CDR3: CASSLAGSDTQYF. CDR3 sequence (DNA): TGTGCCAGCAGCTTGGCAGGGTCTGATACGCAGTATTTT.

CDR3 nucleotide sequence: TGTGCCAGCAGGCGGACAGGCCATAATTCACCCCTCCACTTT. It yields the protein CASRRTGHNSPLHF. V gene TRBV7-9 combines with J gene TRBJ1-6; 7 bases are shared with TRBD1. Germline loops: CDR1 SEHNR, CDR2 FQNEAQ (reference sequence). The length of the CDR3 is 14 residues. V gave up 6 bases and J gave up 5 bases; unmatched junction bases: 4.

By sample share, this clonotype is medium-sized. The CDR3 loop reads CASSSRTSGAEQYF. The CDR3 DNA reads as TGTGCCAGCAGTTCCAGGACTAGCGGGGCCGAGCAGTACTTC. This chain uses TRBV6-6 with TRBJ2-7; 12 bases are shared with TRBD2. This CDR3 spans 14 amino acids. V was clipped by 4 bases and J by 6 bases; unmatched bases: 4. The germline CDR1 and CDR2 sequences are MNHNY and SVGAGI (reference sequence).